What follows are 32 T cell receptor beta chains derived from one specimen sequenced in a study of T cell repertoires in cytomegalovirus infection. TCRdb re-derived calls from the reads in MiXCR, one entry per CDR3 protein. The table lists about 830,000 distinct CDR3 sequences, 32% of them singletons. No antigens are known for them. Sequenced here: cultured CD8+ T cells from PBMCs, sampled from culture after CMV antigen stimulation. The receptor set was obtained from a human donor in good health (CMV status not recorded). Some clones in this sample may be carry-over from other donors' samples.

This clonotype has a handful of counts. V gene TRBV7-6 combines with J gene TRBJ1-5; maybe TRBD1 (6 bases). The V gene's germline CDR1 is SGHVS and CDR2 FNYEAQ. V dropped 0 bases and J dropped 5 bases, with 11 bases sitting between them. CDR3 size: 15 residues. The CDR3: CASSLAWGRDQPQHF. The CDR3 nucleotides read TGTGCCAGCAGCTTAGCGTGGGGGCGGGATCAGCCCCAGCATTTT.

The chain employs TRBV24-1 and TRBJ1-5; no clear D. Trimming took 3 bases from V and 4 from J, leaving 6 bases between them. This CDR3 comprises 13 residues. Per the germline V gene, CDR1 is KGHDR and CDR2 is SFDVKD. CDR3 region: CATSDEQNQPQHF. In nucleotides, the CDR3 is TGTGCCACCAGTGATGAGCAGAATCAGCCCCAGCATTTT.

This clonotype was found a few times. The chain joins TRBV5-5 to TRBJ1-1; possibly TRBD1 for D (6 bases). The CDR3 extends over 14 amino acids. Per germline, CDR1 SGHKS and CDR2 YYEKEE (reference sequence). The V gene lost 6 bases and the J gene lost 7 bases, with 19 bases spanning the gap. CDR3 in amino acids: CASILRGGAVEAFF. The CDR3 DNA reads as TGTGCCAGCATCCTTCGAGGGGGGGCAGTTGAAGCTTTCTTT.

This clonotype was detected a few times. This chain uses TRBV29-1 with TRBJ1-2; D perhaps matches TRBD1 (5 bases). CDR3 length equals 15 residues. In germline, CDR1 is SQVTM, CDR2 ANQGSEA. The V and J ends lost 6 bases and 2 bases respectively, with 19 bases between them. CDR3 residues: CSVNLQGSGNYGYTF. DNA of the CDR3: TGCAGCGTCAATCTTCAGGGAAGTGGGAACTATGGCTACACCTTC.

CDR3 loop: CASSLEWEASGRTGELFF. CDR3 coding DNA: TGTGCCAGCAGCTTAGAGTGGGAGGCTAGCGGGCGAACCGGGGAGCTGTTTTTT. The genes are TRBV7-9 and TRBJ2-2; 8 bases map to TRBD2. Trimming at V came to 1 base and at J to 5 bases, leaving 12 bases not matched to a gene. CDR1 is SEHNR and CDR2 is FQNEAQ in the germline V gene (reference sequence). The CDR3 runs 18 residues.

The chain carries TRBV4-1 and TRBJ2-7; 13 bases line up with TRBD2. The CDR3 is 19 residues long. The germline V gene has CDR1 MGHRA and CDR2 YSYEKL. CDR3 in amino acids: CTSSQDGGPGLAGPYEQYV. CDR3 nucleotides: TGCACCAGCAGCCAAGATGGGGGACCGGGACTAGCGGGGCCCTACGAGCAGTACGTC.

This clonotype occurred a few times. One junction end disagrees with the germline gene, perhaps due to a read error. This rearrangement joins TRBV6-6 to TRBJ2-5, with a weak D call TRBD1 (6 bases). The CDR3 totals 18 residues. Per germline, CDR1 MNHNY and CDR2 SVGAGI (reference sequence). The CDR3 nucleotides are TGTGCCAGTAGTTACTCGGCGTCAGGGGCCCTCGTTAAAGAGACCCAGTACTTC. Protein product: CASSYSASGALVKETQYF.

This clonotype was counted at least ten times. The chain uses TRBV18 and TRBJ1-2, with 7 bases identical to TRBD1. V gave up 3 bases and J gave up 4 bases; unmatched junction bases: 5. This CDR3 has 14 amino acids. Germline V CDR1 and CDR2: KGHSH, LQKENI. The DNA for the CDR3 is TGTGCCAGCTCACCCTCGGACAGGATCTATGGCTACACCTTC. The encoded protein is CASSPSDRIYGYTF.

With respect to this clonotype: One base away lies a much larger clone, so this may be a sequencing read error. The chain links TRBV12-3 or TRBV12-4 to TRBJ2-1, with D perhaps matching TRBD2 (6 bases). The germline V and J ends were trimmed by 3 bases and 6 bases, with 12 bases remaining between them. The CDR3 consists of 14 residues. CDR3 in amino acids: CASSFNRGLNEQFF. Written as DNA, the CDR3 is TGTGCCAGCAGTTTTAATCGGGGACTCAATGAGCAGTTCTTC.

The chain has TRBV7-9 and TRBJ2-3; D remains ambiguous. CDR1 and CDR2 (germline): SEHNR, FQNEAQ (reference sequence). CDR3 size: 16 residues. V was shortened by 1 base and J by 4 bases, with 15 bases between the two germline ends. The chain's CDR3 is CASSLEVGWPADTQYF. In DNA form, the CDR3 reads TGTGCCAGCAGCTTAGAGGTAGGATGGCCGGCAGATACGCAGTATTTT.

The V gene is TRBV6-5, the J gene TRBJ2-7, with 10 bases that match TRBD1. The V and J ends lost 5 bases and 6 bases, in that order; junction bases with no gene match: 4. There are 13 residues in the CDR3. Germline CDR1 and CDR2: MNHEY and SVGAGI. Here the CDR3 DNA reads TGTGCCAGCAGTACCGGGACAGGGGTCGAGCAGTACTTC. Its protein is CASSTGTGVEQYF.

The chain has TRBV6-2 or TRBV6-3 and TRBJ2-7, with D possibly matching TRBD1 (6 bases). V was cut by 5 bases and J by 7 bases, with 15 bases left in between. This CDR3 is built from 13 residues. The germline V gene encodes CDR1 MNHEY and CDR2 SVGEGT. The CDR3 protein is CASSKPGEREQYV. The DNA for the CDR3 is TGTGCCAGCAGTAAGCCAGGGGAAAGGGAGCAGTACGTC.

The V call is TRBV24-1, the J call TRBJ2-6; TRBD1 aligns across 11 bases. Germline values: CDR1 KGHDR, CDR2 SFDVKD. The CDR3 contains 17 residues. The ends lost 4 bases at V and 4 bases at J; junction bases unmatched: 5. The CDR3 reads CATSESDRGHGANVLTF. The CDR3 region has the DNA TGTGCCACCAGTGAATCGGACAGGGGGCACGGGGCCAACGTCCTGACTTTC.

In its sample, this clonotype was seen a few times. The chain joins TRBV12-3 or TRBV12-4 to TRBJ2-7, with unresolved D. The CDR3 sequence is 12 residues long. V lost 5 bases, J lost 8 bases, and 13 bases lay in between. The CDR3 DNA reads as TGTGCCAGCAGTGAACAGCACCCAAAGCAGTACTTC. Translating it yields CASSEQHPKQYF.

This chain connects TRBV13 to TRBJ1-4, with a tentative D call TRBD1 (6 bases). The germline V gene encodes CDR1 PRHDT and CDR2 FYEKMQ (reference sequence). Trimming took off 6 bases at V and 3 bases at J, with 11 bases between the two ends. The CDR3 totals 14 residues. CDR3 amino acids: CASRLRGANEKLFF. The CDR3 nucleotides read TGTGCCAGCAGACTCAGGGGAGCTAATGAAAAACTGTTTTTT.

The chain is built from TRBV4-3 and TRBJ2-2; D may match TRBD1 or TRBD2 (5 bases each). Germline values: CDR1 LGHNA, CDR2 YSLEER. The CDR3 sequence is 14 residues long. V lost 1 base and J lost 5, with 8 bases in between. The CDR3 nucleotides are TGCGCCAGCAGCCAAGGGGACCATACCGGGGAGCTGTTTTTT. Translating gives CASSQGDHTGELFF.

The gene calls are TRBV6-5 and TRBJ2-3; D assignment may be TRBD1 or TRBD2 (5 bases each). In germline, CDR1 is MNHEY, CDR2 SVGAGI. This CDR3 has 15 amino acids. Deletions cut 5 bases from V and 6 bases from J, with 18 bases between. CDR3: CASSASDTPGDTQYF. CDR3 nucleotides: TGTGCCAGCAGTGCCTCGGACACGCCGGGGGATACGCAGTATTTT.

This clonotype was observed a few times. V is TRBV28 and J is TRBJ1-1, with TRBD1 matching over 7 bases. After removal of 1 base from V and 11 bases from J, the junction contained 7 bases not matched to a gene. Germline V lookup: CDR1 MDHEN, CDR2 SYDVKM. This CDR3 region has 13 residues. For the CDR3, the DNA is TGTGCCAGCAGTTTATTCGGACAGGCTGGGGCTTTCTTT. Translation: CASSLFGQAGAFF.

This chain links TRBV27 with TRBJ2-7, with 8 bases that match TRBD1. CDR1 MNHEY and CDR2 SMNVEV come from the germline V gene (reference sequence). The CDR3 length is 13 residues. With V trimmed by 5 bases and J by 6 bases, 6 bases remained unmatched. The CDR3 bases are TGTGCCAGCAGTCCGACAGGGGCACTCGAGCAGTACGTC. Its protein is CASSPTGALEQYV.

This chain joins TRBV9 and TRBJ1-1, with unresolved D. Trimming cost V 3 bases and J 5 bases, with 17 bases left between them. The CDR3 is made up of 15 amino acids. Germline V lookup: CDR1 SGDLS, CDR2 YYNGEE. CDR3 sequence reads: CASSDSSWGRTEAFF. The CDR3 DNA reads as TGTGCCAGCAGCGACAGTAGTTGGGGAAGGACTGAAGCTTTCTTT.

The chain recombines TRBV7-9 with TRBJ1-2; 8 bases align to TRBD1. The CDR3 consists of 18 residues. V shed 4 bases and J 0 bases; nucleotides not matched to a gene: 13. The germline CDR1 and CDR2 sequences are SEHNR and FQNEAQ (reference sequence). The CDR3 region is CASSSLTGTGPSNYGYTF. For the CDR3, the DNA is TGTGCCAGCAGCTCACTCACCGGGACAGGCCCCTCTAACTATGGCTACACCTTC.

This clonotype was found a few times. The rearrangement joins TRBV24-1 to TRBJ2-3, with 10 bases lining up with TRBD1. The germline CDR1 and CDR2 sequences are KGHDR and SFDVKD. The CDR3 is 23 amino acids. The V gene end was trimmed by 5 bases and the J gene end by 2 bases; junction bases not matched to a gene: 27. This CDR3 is CATSGGWVDTTGGAVLNTDTQYF. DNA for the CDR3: TGTGCCACCAGTGGAGGTTGGGTGGATACGACAGGGGGCGCCGTTTTAAACACAGATACGCAGTATTTT.

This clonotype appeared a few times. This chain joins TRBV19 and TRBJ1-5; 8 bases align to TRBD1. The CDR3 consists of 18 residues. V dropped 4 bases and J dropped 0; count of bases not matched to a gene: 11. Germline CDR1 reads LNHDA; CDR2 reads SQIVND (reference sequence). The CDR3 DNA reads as TGTGCCAGTAGTAGCCGGTTGACAGGGGATTATAGCAATCAGCCCCAGCATTTT. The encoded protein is CASSSRLTGDYSNQPQHF.

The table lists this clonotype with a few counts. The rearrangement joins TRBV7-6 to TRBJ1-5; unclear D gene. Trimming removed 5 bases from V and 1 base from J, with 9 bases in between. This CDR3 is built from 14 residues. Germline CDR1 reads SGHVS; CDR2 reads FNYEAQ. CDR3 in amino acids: CASSMGGSNQPQHF. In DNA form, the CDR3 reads TGTGCCAGCAGCATGGGCGGGAGCAATCAGCCCCAGCATTTT.

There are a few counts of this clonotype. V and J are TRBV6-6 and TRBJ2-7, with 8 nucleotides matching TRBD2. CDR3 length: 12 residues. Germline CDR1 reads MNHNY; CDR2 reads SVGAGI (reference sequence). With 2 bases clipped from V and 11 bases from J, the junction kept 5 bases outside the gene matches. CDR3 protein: CASSYRGGVEYV. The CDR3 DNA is TGTGCCAGCAGTTACCGGGGGGGCGTAGAGTACGTC.

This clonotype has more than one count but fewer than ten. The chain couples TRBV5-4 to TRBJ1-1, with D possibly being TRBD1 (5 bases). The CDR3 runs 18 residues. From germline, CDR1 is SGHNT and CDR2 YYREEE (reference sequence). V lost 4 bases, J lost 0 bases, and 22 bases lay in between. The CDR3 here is CASSEPTSGFFMNTEAFF. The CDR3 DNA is TGTGCCAGCAGCGAGCCGACATCAGGGTTCTTCATGAACACTGAAGCTTTCTTT.

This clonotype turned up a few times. CDR3 sequence reads: CASSSPRTSSPLYEQYF. In nucleotides, the CDR3 is TGTGCCAGCAGCTCCCCAAGGACCTCTTCCCCCCTCTACGAGCAGTACTTC. The chain employs TRBV7-6 and TRBJ2-7; D is unclear. CDR3 length: 17 residues. Trimming left V 4 bases short and J 3 bases short, with 22 bases between. Germline CDR1 is SGHVS and CDR2 is FNYEAQ.

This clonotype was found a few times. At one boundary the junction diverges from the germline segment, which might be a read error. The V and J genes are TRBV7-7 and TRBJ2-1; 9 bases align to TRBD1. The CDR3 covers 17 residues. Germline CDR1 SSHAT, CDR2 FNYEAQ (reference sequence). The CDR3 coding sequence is TGTGCTAGCAGTCGCGCCCTGGACAGGGGAGCCGGGGATGAGCAGTTCTTC. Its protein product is CASSRALDRGAGDEQFF.

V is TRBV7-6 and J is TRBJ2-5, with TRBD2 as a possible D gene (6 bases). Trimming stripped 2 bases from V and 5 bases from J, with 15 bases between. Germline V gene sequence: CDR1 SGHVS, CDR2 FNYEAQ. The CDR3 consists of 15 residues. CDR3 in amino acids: CASSLTPQGGETQYF. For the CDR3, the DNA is TGTGCCAGCAGCTTAACCCCTCAGGGAGGCGAGACCCAGTACTTC.

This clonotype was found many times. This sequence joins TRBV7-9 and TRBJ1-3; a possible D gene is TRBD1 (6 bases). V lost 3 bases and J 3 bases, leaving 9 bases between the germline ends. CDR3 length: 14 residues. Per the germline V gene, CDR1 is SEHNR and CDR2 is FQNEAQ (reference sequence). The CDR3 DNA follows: TGTGCCAGCAGCTTGGGACAAAATGGAAACACCATATATTTT. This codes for CASSLGQNGNTIYF.

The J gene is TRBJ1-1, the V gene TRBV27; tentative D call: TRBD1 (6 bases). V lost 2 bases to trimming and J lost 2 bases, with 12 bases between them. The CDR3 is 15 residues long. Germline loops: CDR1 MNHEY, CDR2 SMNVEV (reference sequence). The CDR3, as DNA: TGTGCCAGCAGTTTAAGGGGGTTGGTAAACACTGAAGCTTTCTTT. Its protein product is CASSLRGLVNTEAFF.

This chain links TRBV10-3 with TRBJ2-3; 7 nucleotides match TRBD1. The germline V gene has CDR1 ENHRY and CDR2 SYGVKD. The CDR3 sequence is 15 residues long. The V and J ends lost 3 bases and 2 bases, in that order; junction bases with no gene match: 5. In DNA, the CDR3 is TGTGCCATCAGTGATAGGCAGGGGGACACAGATACGCAGTATTTT. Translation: CAISDRQGDTDTQYF.